The T cell receptor (beta chain) described here comes from a study of T-cell reconstitution after alpha-beta-depleted transplantation in children. Study outcomes and limitations: For some patients, TCRbeta diversity was high at day 60 because of recipient T cells and thymic progenitors that survived. Newly produced T cells mostly accounted for T-cell counts and diversity one year post-transplant. In patients about two months after transplant, alpha-beta T cells reportedly arose from several hundred expanded graft clones.

The CDR3 extends over 12 amino acids. V lost 6 bases and J lost 3, with 12 bases in between. From germline, CDR1 is SQVTM and CDR2 ANQGSEA. Preparing the TCRbeta library involved the use of unique molecular identifiers. TCRdb recomputed calls from the PCR reads with MiXCR, one row per CDR3 protein. The sample holds around 270,000 distinct CDR3 sequences, roughly 7.8% seen once. This clonotype was detected ten times or more. What it binds is unknown. V is TRBV29-1 and J is TRBJ2-7; unclear D gene. This TCR was sampled from a female patient aged 2-9 years who had a stem cell transplant for Fanconi anemia, so the T cells may come from the graft donor. This material consisted of peripheral blood, taken 360 days after TCRalphabeta/CD19-depleted stem cell transplant. CDR3 coding DNA: TGCAGCGTGCTCCGAGGCGACTACGAGCAGTACTTC. Encoded protein: CSVLRGDYEQYF.